A single sample gave rise to the 17 T cell receptor beta chains below, sequenced in a study of shared clonotypes between healthy human individuals. Clones were sequenced by immunoSEQ multiplex PCR, and TCRdb holds only the in-frame ones, with some missing. The sample has over a million clones; approximately 80% are singletons. Specimen: memory CD4+ T cells from PBMCs. Subset defined: CD45RA-negative fraction. These receptors were collected from a man between 18 and 35 years old in good health. Some clones in this sample may be carry-over from other donors' samples.

The genes are TRBV28 and TRBJ1-2; 9 nucleotides line up with TRBD1. The CDR3 has 15 amino acids. The V gene's germline CDR1 is MDHEN and CDR2 SYDVKM. J gave up 4 bases and V 4 bases, and 7 bases lay outside the gene matches. In DNA, the CDR3 is TGTGCCAGCAGTTCTCGACAGGGGGACGTCTATGGCTACACCTTC. Its protein product is CASSSRQGDVYGYTF.

For this clone: Other DNA sequences within the sample encode an identical CDR3. The rearrangement uses TRBV7-8 and TRBJ1-2, with D possibly TRBD1 on 6 matching bases. V was pared by 1 base and J by 5 bases, with 8 bases between. Germline loops: CDR1 SGHVS, CDR2 FQNEAQ. This CDR3 contains 13 residues. This chain's CDR3 is CASSLDRGYGYTF. The CDR3 bases are TGTGCCAGCAGCTTAGATAGGGGGTATGGCTACACCTTC.

On this clone: The likely explanation is a read error, given a far larger clone one base away. CDR3 protein: CASRGTGNRPQHF. CDR3 DNA: TGTGCCAGTAGAGGGACAGGGAATCGGCCCCAGCATTTT. V is TRBV19 and J is TRBJ1-5; 9 bases align to TRBD1. Germline loops: CDR1 LNHDA, CDR2 SQIVND (reference sequence). This CDR3 has 13 residues.

The genes are TRBV20-1 and TRBJ2-7; D may correspond to TRBD1 or TRBD2 (5 bases each). The CDR3 loop spans 10 amino acids. The germline V gene has CDR1 DFQATT and CDR2 SNEGSKA (reference sequence). The CDR3 DNA follows: TGCAGGCCTTCTGGGGGCGAGCAGTACTTC. It translates to CRPSGGEQYF.

This clone has just one count. The gene calls are TRBV28 and TRBJ1-5; tentatively, D is TRBD1 (6 bases). Per the germline V gene, CDR1 is MDHEN and CDR2 is SYDVKM. V lost 6 bases and J 2 bases, leaving 14 bases between the germline ends. The CDR3 has 15 residues. The CDR3 bases are TGTGCCAGCAGCAAAACAGGGTTTGGCAATCAGCCCCAGCATTTT. Amino acid sequence: CASSKTGFGNQPQHF.

The V and J genes are TRBV5-6 and TRBJ2-1, with D possibly matching TRBD2 (6 bases). With 4 bases removed from V and 6 bases from J, the gap between germline ends came to 14 bases. This CDR3 is 14 amino acids long. Germline-derived CDR1 and CDR2 are SGHDT and YYEEEE. CDR3 in DNA: TGTGCCAGCAGCCCTCTGGCGGGGTCCAATGAGCAGTTCTTC. This gives the protein CASSPLAGSNEQFF.

The gene calls are TRBV5-4 and TRBJ2-7; D not resolved. Germline lookup yields CDR1 SGHNT and CDR2 YYREEE (reference sequence). The V end lost 3 bases, the J end lost 0 bases, and 13 bases lay between the germline ends. CDR3 size: 15 residues. The CDR3 here is CASSSTRGSSYEQYF. The CDR3 nucleotides read TGTGCCAGCAGCTCGACACGAGGCAGCTCCTACGAGCAGTACTTC.

In its sample, this clone was seen a few times. J is TRBJ2-1 and V is TRBV4-2; 11 bases are shared with TRBD2. V shed 1 base, J shed 1 base, and the junction held 9 bases outside the gene matches. This CDR3 is 19 amino acids long. Germline V gene lookup returns CDR1 LGHNA and CDR2 YNFKEQ. CDR3 protein: CASSQGVRLAGGSYNEQFF. DNA for the CDR3: TGTGCCAGCAGCCAAGGGGTCAGGTTAGCGGGAGGGTCCTACAATGAGCAGTTCTTC.

The chain couples TRBV6-5 to TRBJ1-1; D is uncertain. Germline V gives CDR1 MNHEY, CDR2 SVGAGI. The V gene lost 2 bases and the J gene lost 1 base, with 11 bases spanning the gap. The CDR3 loop spans 15 amino acids. The CDR3 DNA follows: TGTGCCAGCAGTTACCCTGGTGGGAAGAACACTGAAGCTTTCTTT. This gives the protein CASSYPGGKNTEAFF.

J is TRBJ1-1 and V is TRBV20-1, with 8 bases lining up with TRBD1. The CDR3 is made up of 11 amino acids. Looked up from germline, CDR1 is DFQATT and CDR2 is SNEGSKA (reference sequence). Here the CDR3 DNA reads TGCAGGACCGACAGGGGAACTGAAGCTTTCTTT. Its protein is CRTDRGTEAFF.

CDR3 protein: CASSYSPVGYTF. The CDR3 region has the DNA TGTGCCAGCAGTTACTCCCCCGTTGGCTACACCTTC. V gene TRBV6-6 combines with J gene TRBJ1-2; D unclear. CDR3 length: 12 residues. The V end was cut by 0 bases, the J end by 7 bases, with 6 bases between. CDR1 is MNHNY and CDR2 is SVGAGI in the germline V gene (reference sequence).

V is TRBV28 and J is TRBJ1-1, with D maybe TRBD1 (5 bases). The CDR3 has 13 amino acids. Germline CDR1 MDHEN, CDR2 SYDVKM. V shed 4 bases and J shed 4 bases, with 10 bases lying between them. The CDR3 loop reads CASSWIRGTEAFF. The CDR3 coding sequence is TGTGCCAGCAGTTGGATTAGGGGCACTGAAGCTTTCTTT.

This rearrangement joins TRBV4-3 to TRBJ2-7; the D is unclear. Trimming stripped 1 base from V and 0 bases from J, with 10 bases between. There are 15 residues in the CDR3. Germline V gene lookup returns CDR1 LGHNA and CDR2 YSLEER. CDR3 amino acids: CASSQAFTLSYEQYF. Here the CDR3 DNA reads TGCGCCAGCAGCCAAGCGTTTACCCTCTCCTACGAGCAGTACTTC.

The chain has TRBV7-2 and TRBJ1-5; 9 bases are shared with TRBD1. Trimming removed 5 bases from V and 10 bases from J; junction bases left unmatched: 9. This CDR3 contains 14 residues. The germline CDR1 and CDR2 sequences are SGHTA and FQGNSA. CDR3 DNA sequence: TGTGCCAGCAGCCAGGACAGGGGAGTGGGACCCCAGCATTTT. This sequence encodes CASSQDRGVGPQHF. Supplemented by reference TRBV7-2 and TRBJ1-5, the full variable domain reads GAGVSQSPSNKVTEKGKDVELRCDPISGHTALYWYRQSLGQGLEFLIYFQGNSAPDKSGLPSDRFSAERTGGSVSTLTIQRTQQEDSAVYLCASSQDRGVGPQHFGDGTRLSIL.

The V gene is TRBV30, the J gene TRBJ2-2; D ambiguous. V was shortened by 0 bases and J by 0 bases, with 5 bases between the two germline ends. Germline loops: CDR1 GTSNPN, CDR2 SVGIG (reference sequence). This CDR3 contains 14 residues. As DNA, the CDR3 is TGTGCCTGGAGTGTTAGAGCGAACACCGGGGAGCTGTTTTTT. Amino acids: CAWSVRANTGELFF. The full variable domain, completed using reference TRBV30 and TRBJ2-2, is SQTIHQWPATLVQPVGSPLSLECTVEGTSNPNLYWYRQAAGRGLQLLFYSVGIGQISSEVPQNLSASRPQDRQFILSSKKLLLSDSGFYLCAWSVRANTGELFFGEGSRLTVL.

This chain joins TRBV27 and TRBJ1-2, with 8 bases identical to TRBD1. The germline CDR1 and CDR2 sequences are MNHEY and SMNVEV (reference sequence). V shed 6 bases and J 4 bases; nucleotides not matched to a gene: 7. The CDR3 extends over 14 amino acids. This chain's CDR3 is CASRRTGTVYGYTF. The CDR3 DNA reads as TGTGCCAGCAGGCGGACAGGGACTGTCTATGGCTACACCTTC.

CDR3 protein: CASSLRQEWTEAFF. The CDR3 nucleotides read TGTGCCAGCAGCCTCAGACAGGAGTGGACTGAAGCTTTCTTT. The chain couples TRBV28 to TRBJ1-1; D is perhaps TRBD1 (6 bases). The CDR3 consists of 14 residues. Germline CDR1 and CDR2: MDHEN and SYDVKM. V lost 6 bases, J lost 5 bases, and 16 bases lay in between.